This T cell receptor (beta chain) is drawn from a study of a mutant IDH1 vaccine in newly diagnosed glioma. General study results and limits: Vaccine-induced immune responses were detected in around 92% of patients. Pseudoprogression appeared unlinked to shifts in leading peripheral T cell clonotypes.

Time point here: week 47, end of study. Every single dose of the vaccine, 300 ug of mutant IDH1 20-mer peptide, came with topical imiquimod. Weeks 1, 3, 5, 7, 11, 15, 19 and 23 were when patients received their eight vaccinations. The method was immunoSEQ multiplex PCR; TCRdb's version includes in-frame clones alone and lacks a portion of them. The profile shows about 90,000 clones, 85% to 90% of them singletons. Trimming stripped 2 bases from V and 2 bases from J, with 11 bases between. The CDR3 length is 15 residues. Germline V gives CDR1 SEHNR, CDR2 FQNEAQ (reference sequence). Remarks on this clone: Antigen specificity is unknown.

The sequenced sample was PBMCs, obtained from a glioma patient whose treatment included an IDH1 peptide vaccine. This chain connects TRBV7-9 to TRBJ2-3, with no clear D. The sequence was collected from a woman aged 45-60 years with glioma. Written as DNA, the CDR3 is TGTGCCAGCAGCTTATCCCTAATCACCACAGATACGCAGTATTTT. It encodes CASSLSLITTDTQYF.